One sample yielded the 5 T cell receptor beta chains listed below, sequenced in a study of T-cell memory formation after mild COVID-19. TCRdb reprocessed the 5' RACE reads with MiXCR, giving one entry per CDR3 protein. Among about 450,000 distinct CDR3 sequences, less than 25% were seen once, and the ten largest hold about 12%. Source material: PBMCs or a T cell subset sorted from them (not recorded which). All receptors derive from an adult woman who had mild COVID-19 (a few samples of this study predate the infection). Cell type and time point are not known.

The chain carries TRBV6-5 and TRBJ1-5; D is ambiguous. CDR1 and CDR2 (germline): MNHEY, SVGAGI. V gave up 3 bases and J gave up 7 bases, with 10 bases separating them. The CDR3 consists of 13 residues. The CDR3 DNA sequence: TGTGCCAGCAGTTATGGGCTGCGGCAGCCCCAGCATTTT. Encoded protein: CASSYGLRQPQHF.

The table lists this clonotype with a few counts. This chain uses TRBV5-6 with TRBJ1-1; 7 positions match TRBD1. This CDR3 region has 16 residues. V shed 1 base and J 5 bases; nucleotides not matched to a gene: 11. In germline, CDR1 is SGHDT, CDR2 YYEEEE. The CDR3 spells CASSLYPDRVETEAFF. CDR3 nucleotide sequence: TGTGCCAGCAGCTTGTATCCCGACAGGGTGGAGACTGAAGCTTTCTTT.

The CDR3 region is CASRGPGGVETQYF. In DNA form, the CDR3 reads TGTGCCAGCAGGGGCCCAGGGGGCGTAGAGACCCAGTACTTC. V usage is TRBV5-4 and J usage is TRBJ2-5; 8 nucleotides align to TRBD1. V gave up 5 bases and J gave up 4 bases; unmatched junction bases: 7. Germline V gives CDR1 SGHNT, CDR2 YYREEE (reference sequence). This CDR3 spans 14 amino acids.

V usage is TRBV10-3 and J usage is TRBJ2-7; 12 bases fit TRBD1. The CDR3 is 16 amino acids. Trimming took 2 bases from V and 3 from J; bases not matched to a gene: 5. Germline CDR1 ENHRY, CDR2 SYGVKD. For the CDR3, the DNA is TGTGCCATCAGTGAGCCGGGACAGGGGGCCGACTACGAGCAGTACTTC. It yields the protein CAISEPGQGADYEQYF.

The chain links TRBV29-1 to TRBJ2-5, with D tentatively TRBD1 (5 bases). The V end was cut by 6 bases, the J end by 5 bases, with 13 bases between. The CDR3 has 12 residues. The germline V gene encodes CDR1 SQVTM and CDR2 ANQGSEA. The CDR3 DNA is TGCAGCGTAAGGACAAGCTGGGAGACCCAGTACTTC. It encodes CSVRTSWETQYF.